Here is one T cell receptor beta chain with its context. Its antigen remains unknown. Naive, central memory, regulatory and stem cell-like memory cells within the CD4+ compartment were sorted using CD45RO/CCR7/CD25/CD127/CD95/CD27. The entry originates in a study of beta chain features in type 1 diabetes. Background on the study: Age, gender and cell yields were similar between patients and healthy donors. The number of sorted cells examined across all samples was around 110 million. Study-level points and caveats: Across all four CD4+ subsets, people with type 1 diabetes showed modestly shorter TCRB CDR3s. Type 1 diabetes patients had VDJ junctions that carried fewer insertions and more deletions.

Reverse transcribing all isolated RNA meant expressed TCRB transcripts were sequenced. Measured with immunoSEQ multiplex PCR; TCRdb has only the in-frame clones, and not every one. The sample holds 300,000 to 400,000 clones, about a tenth seen once. The CDR3 has 18 residues. In germline, CDR1 is GTSNPN, CDR2 SVGIG (reference sequence). Trimming at V came to 0 bases and at J to 6 bases, leaving 16 bases not matched to a gene. The V call is TRBV30, the J call TRBJ1-3; TRBD1 agrees at 8 bases. The sample was central memory CD4+ T cells from blood. This receptor was identified in a man aged 25 to 40 with type 1 diabetes. The CDR3 sequence is CAWSVLDGQGQEKNTIYF. Written as DNA, the CDR3 is TGTGCCTGGAGTGTACTAGATGGGCAGGGACAGGAAAAAAACACCATATATTTT. Filled out from reference TRBV30 and TRBJ1-3, the complete variable domain reads SQTIHQWPATLVQPVGSPLSLECTVEGTSNPNLYWYRQAAGRGLQLLFYSVGIGQISSEVPQNLSASRPQDRQFILSSKKLLLSDSGFYLCAWSVLDGQGQEKNTIYFGEGSWLTVV.